This T cell receptor beta chain derives from a study of technical replicates of blood from a few donors. Germline V gene data show CDR1 as MGHRA and CDR2 as YSYEKL. The CDR3 length is 15 residues. J gave up 0 bases and V 5 bases, and 6 bases lay outside the gene matches. Measured with immunoSEQ multiplex PCR; TCRdb has only the in-frame clones, and not every one. The sample has about 80,000 clones; more than 85% are singletons. The sample comprised T cells isolated from PBMCs. The source is a human donor in good health. The V gene is TRBV4-1, the J gene TRBJ2-7, with 8 bases aligning to TRBD2. The CDR3 reads CASSVERENSYEQYF. CDR3 DNA: TGCGCCAGCAGCGTCGAGCGGGAGAACTCCTACGAGCAGTACTTC.